This is a list of T cell receptor beta chains from one sample in a study of CD8+CD57+ T cells in acquired aplastic anemia. MiXCR was run by TCRdb on the reads, yielding one entry per CDR3 protein. This table has about 98,000 distinct CDR3 sequences, around 70% appearing once. Sequences were obtained from sorted CD4+, CD8+, or CD8+CD57+ T cells (not recorded which) from PBMCs. The receptors stem from a human donor with aplastic anemia. CDR3s include the opening cysteine and the closing phenylalanine or tryptophan. D genes are given only for firm matches. The listing skips clone size in some rows; elsewhere it reads once, few, many or a size class.

CASSEGAGGANYGYTF | TGTGCCAGCAGTGAAGGGGCAGGGGGCGCGAACTATGGCTACACCTTC | TRBD1 | TRBJ1-2 | TRBV12-3/TRBV12-4 | NA
CASSDRGQVTDTQYF | TGTGCCAGCAGTGATAGGGGACAGGTCACAGATACGCAGTATTTT | TRBD1 | TRBJ2-3 | TRBV25-1 | NA
CASSVEGGETQYF | TGTGCCAGCAGCGTAGAGGGGGGGGAGACCCAGTACTTC | NA | TRBJ2-5 | TRBV9 | NA
CASSLGWRTATNEKLFF | TGTGCCAGCAGCTTAGGATGGAGGACGGCAACTAATGAAAAACTGTTTTTT | NA | TRBJ1-4 | TRBV7-6 | NA
CASLESYEQYF | TGTGCCAGCTTGGAGTCCTACGAGCAGTACTTC | NA | TRBJ2-7 | TRBV2 | few
CATSDAGTAEAFF | TGTGCCACCAGTGATGCTGGGACAGCCGAAGCTTTCTTT | TRBD1 | TRBJ1-1 | TRBV24-1 | NA
CATSASGREDTQYF | TGTGCCACCAGTGCGAGCGGGAGAGAAGATACGCAGTATTTT | TRBD2 | TRBJ2-3 | TRBV24-1 | NA
CASSLSNREKNTEAFF | TGTGCCAGCAGCCTATCCAACAGAGAAAAGAACACTGAAGCTTTCTTT | NA | TRBJ1-1 | TRBV11-1 | NA
CATSDLRQGSDTQYF | TGTGCCACCAGTGATCTTAGACAGGGGTCAGATACGCAGTATTTT | TRBD1 | TRBJ2-3 | TRBV24-1 | NA
CATSEIAGGSDTQYF | TGTGCCACCAGTGAAATAGCGGGAGGGTCAGATACGCAGTATTTT | TRBD2 | TRBJ2-3 | TRBV24-1 | few
CSVPDYTDTQYF | TGCAGCGTTCCTGACTACACAGATACGCAGTATTTT | NA | TRBJ2-3 | TRBV29-1 | few
CASTPQQGGARGYTF | TGTGCCAGTACCCCTCAGCAAGGGGGCGCAAGGGGCTACACCTTC | TRBD1 | TRBJ1-2 | TRBV19 | NA